Listed here are 32 T cell receptor beta chains from one sample, sequenced in a study of OX40 agonist ivuxolimab in advanced cancers. Sequencing was performed with immunoSEQ multiplex PCR; in TCRdb, only in-frame clones are kept and a portion is missing. The sample consists of about 50,000 clones, approximately 84% of them appearing once. The sequencing here drew on CD4+ or CD8+ T cells sorted from blood, taken in a trial of the OX40 agonist ivuxolimab. Receptors originate from an adult with an advanced solid tumor such as melanoma, head and neck, liver or kidney cancer.

This clone has a single count. For the CDR3, the DNA is TGTGCCAGCTCAACGGACAGGGGAGTCACAGATACGCAGTATTTT. It codes for CASSTDRGVTDTQYF. The V call is TRBV18, the J call TRBJ2-3; 9 bases agree with TRBD1. This CDR3 is 15 amino acids long. CDR1 is KGHSH and CDR2 is LQKENI in the germline V gene. V lost 5 bases to trimming and J lost 2 bases; unmatched junction nucleotides: 5.

The chain recombines TRBV2 with TRBJ2-3; 7 bases line up with TRBD1. The germline V gene has CDR1 SNHLY and CDR2 FYNNEI. The V and J ends lost 2 bases and 5 bases, in that order; junction bases with no gene match: 4. The CDR3 covers 14 residues. CDR3 bases: TGTGCCAGCAGTGAACAGGGGGAAATAGATACGCAGTATTTT. This translates into CASSEQGEIDTQYF.

The chain joins TRBV9 to TRBJ1-2, with D tentatively TRBD1 (5 bases). Trimming took 0 bases from V and 8 from J, leaving 14 bases between them. The length of the CDR3 is 14 residues. Germline-derived CDR1 and CDR2 are SGDLS and YYNGEE. CDR3 DNA: TGTGCCAGCAGCGTAGGGCAGGGAGTTGGGGGCTACACCTTC. This sequence encodes CASSVGQGVGGYTF.

The sample holds a few counts of this clone. V gene TRBV19 combines with J gene TRBJ2-1, with 11 bases that match TRBD2. V trimming: 7 bases; J trimming: 3 bases; junction bases outside the gene matches: 5. The CDR3 runs to 15 residues. Germline V lookup: CDR1 LNHDA, CDR2 SQIVND (reference sequence). CDR3 sequence (DNA): TGTGCCAGTACCCCGGGACTAGCGGTCTACAATGAGCAGTTCTTC. It encodes CASTPGLAVYNEQFF.

V gene TRBV27 combines with J gene TRBJ2-2; maybe TRBD1 (5 bases). V lost 4 bases and J 4 bases, leaving 13 bases between the germline ends. Germline loops: CDR1 MNHEY, CDR2 SMNVEV (reference sequence). The CDR3 totals 15 residues. The CDR3 sequence: CASSSRVSGTGELFF. CDR3 sequence (DNA): TGTGCCAGCAGTTCCAGGGTATCTGGCACCGGGGAGCTGTTTTTT.

The gene calls are TRBV6-1 and TRBJ2-3, with D maybe TRBD1 (6 bases). The CDR3 length is 13 residues. Per the germline V gene, CDR1 is MNHNS and CDR2 is SASEGT. With 8 bases removed from V and 3 bases from J, the gap between germline ends came to 12 bases. Here the CDR3 DNA reads TGTGCCAGCGGGGTCAGGGGAACAGATACGCAGTATTTT. Its protein is CASGVRGTDTQYF.

V and J are TRBV27 and TRBJ2-7; D not certain. This CDR3 is built from 11 residues. The germline V gene encodes CDR1 MNHEY and CDR2 SMNVEV (reference sequence). V lost 6 bases, J lost 2 bases, and 5 bases lay in between. The CDR3 region has the DNA TGTGCCAGCAGGGGGACCTACGAGCAGTACTTC. Its protein product is CASRGTYEQYF.

The chain joins TRBV7-9 to TRBJ2-1, with 9 bases identical to TRBD1. V lost 3 bases and J lost 7; bases outside the gene matches: 7. CDR1 is SEHNR, CDR2 FQNEAQ, per germline (reference sequence). There are 15 residues in the CDR3. CDR3 DNA: TGTGCCAGCAGCTTGCTCGGGACAGGGTTTAATGAGCAGTTCTTC. It yields the protein CASSLLGTGFNEQFF.

The chain carries TRBV6-6 and TRBJ1-1; the D gene is possibly TRBD1 (5 bases). Looked up from germline, CDR1 is MNHNY and CDR2 is SVGAGI (reference sequence). The CDR3 runs to 16 residues. V gave up 2 bases and J gave up 4 bases, with 17 bases separating them. CDR3 region: CASSYPYAGLGTEAFF. Here the CDR3 DNA reads TGTGCCAGCAGTTACCCATACGCAGGGTTAGGCACTGAAGCTTTCTTT.

CDR3 loop: CASSPGDRGRREQFF. In nucleotides, the CDR3 is TGTGCCAGTAGCCCCGGGGACAGGGGTAGGAGGGAGCAGTTCTTC. V gene TRBV19 combines with J gene TRBJ2-1; TRBD1 matches at 10 bases. CDR3 size: 15 residues. Germline V gene lookup returns CDR1 LNHDA and CDR2 SQIVND (reference sequence). The V and J ends lost 6 bases and 10 bases, in that order; junction bases with no gene match: 12.

The CDR3 region is CASSPRDPDTEAFF. For the CDR3, the DNA is TGTGCCAGCAGTCCTCGGGACCCGGACACTGAAGCTTTCTTT. This rearrangement joins TRBV6-5 to TRBJ1-1, with D perhaps TRBD1 (5 bases). CDR3 length: 14 amino acids. With 5 bases removed from V and 3 bases from J, the gap between germline ends came to 13 bases. Germline lookup yields CDR1 MNHEY and CDR2 SVGAGI.

The chain uses TRBV4-1 and TRBJ2-1, with D possibly TRBD1 on 5 matching bases. V lost 3 bases to trimming and J lost 10 bases, with 16 bases between them. This CDR3 is built from 14 residues. The germline gives CDR1 MGHRA, CDR2 YSYEKL. The CDR3 protein is CASSHRSQGREQFF. The DNA for the CDR3 is TGCGCCAGCAGCCACCGATCCCAGGGAAGGGAGCAGTTCTTC.

This chain uses TRBV6-6 with TRBJ1-3; 7 nucleotides line up with TRBD1. V lost 4 bases to trimming and J lost 0 bases; unmatched junction nucleotides: 3. CDR1 is MNHNY and CDR2 is SVGAGI in the germline V gene (reference sequence). CDR3 length: 15 amino acids. CDR3 amino acids: CASSSGDSSGNTIYF. The CDR3 nucleotides are TGTGCCAGCAGTTCGGGGGACAGCTCTGGAAACACCATATATTTT.

The rearrangement links TRBV6-5 to TRBJ2-7; 7 nucleotides match TRBD1. Germline CDR1 reads MNHEY; CDR2 reads SVGAGI. CDR3 length: 16 amino acids. The V segment lost 4 bases and the J segment 0 bases; nucleotides outside the gene matches: 9. Here the CDR3 reads CASSSSGTESSYEQYF. The CDR3 DNA reads TGTGCCAGCAGTTCGTCCGGGACAGAGAGCTCCTACGAGCAGTACTTC.

The chain recombines TRBV7-2 with TRBJ2-3, with 7 bases aligning to TRBD2. From germline, CDR1 is SGHTA and CDR2 FQGNSA. The V segment lost 0 bases and the J segment 3 bases; nucleotides outside the gene matches: 3. This CDR3 has 15 amino acids. The CDR3 sequence is CASSLAGRRTDTQYF. CDR3 sequence (DNA): TGTGCCAGCAGCTTAGCCGGGAGGAGAACAGATACGCAGTATTTT.

The rearrangement links TRBV15 to TRBJ2-5, with 8 positions matching TRBD1. Germline CDR1 LNHNV, CDR2 YYDKDF (reference sequence). Germline trimming cut 3 bases from V and 5 bases from J; bases unmatched to any gene: 11. The CDR3 is 16 amino acids. CDR3 nucleotide sequence: TGTGCCACCAGCAGGGGGAAAGACAGGGGCAGGGAGACCCAGTACTTC. It specifies CATSRGKDRGRETQYF. The full variable domain, its missing parts supplied by reference TRBV15 and TRBJ2-5, is DAMVIQNPRYQVTQFGKPVTLSCSQTLNHNVMYWYQQKSSQAPKLLFHYYDKDFNNEADTPDNFQSRRPNTSFCFLDIRSPGLGDTAMYLCATSRGKDRGRETQYFGPGTRLLVL.

The chain combines TRBV5-6 with TRBJ2-1; 9 nucleotides match TRBD2. Germline V CDR1 and CDR2: SGHDT, YYEEEE. The V and J ends lost 0 bases and 0 bases, in that order; junction bases with no gene match: 7. This CDR3 comprises 18 residues. The CDR3 region is CASSLVSGRVSSYNEQFF. CDR3 coding DNA: TGTGCCAGCAGCTTGGTTAGCGGGAGAGTCAGCTCCTACAATGAGCAGTTCTTC.

DNA of the CDR3: TGTGCCAGCAGCTTGGAGGCAGCCCGCTCTGGGGCCAACGTCCTGACTTTC. The encoded protein is CASSLEAARSGANVLTF. The rearrangement uses TRBV5-4 and TRBJ2-6; D not resolved. The V gene lost 0 bases and the J gene lost 0 bases, with 10 bases spanning the gap. Germline lookup yields CDR1 SGHNT and CDR2 YYREEE (reference sequence). The CDR3 extends over 17 amino acids.

This clone occurred a few times. V is TRBV28 and J is TRBJ1-2; 9 bases map to TRBD1. The J segment lost 3 bases and the V segment lost 6 bases, leaving 8 bases of the junction unmatched. Germline V gives CDR1 MDHEN, CDR2 SYDVKM. CDR3 length: 15 amino acids. CDR3: CASSSPGQGDYGYTF. In nucleotides, the CDR3 is TGTGCCAGCAGCTCACCGGGACAGGGCGACTATGGCTACACCTTC.

The V and J genes are TRBV10-2 and TRBJ1-5, with D perhaps matching TRBD1 (6 bases). The CDR3 is made up of 13 amino acids. Germline values: CDR1 WSHSY, CDR2 SAAADI. Trimming left V 10 bases short and J 3 bases short, with 13 bases between. In DNA form, the CDR3 reads TGCGCCACGACAGGACAGATCAATCAGCCCCAGCATTTT. It translates to CATTGQINQPQHF.

This sequence joins TRBV5-6 and TRBJ2-1; D is perhaps TRBD1 (5 bases). The CDR3 spans 13 residues. CDR1 is SGHDT and CDR2 is YYEEEE in the germline V gene. The V end was cut by 1 base, the J end by 9 bases, with 11 bases between. The chain's CDR3 is CASSLQGIGEQFF. CDR3 in DNA: TGTGCCAGCAGCTTGCAGGGAATCGGTGAGCAGTTCTTC.

By share, this clone ranks as medium-sized. Other DNA sequences in the same sample also yield this CDR3. The gene calls are TRBV30 and TRBJ1-1; D uncertain. Trimming pared 1 base from V and 8 bases from J, leaving 17 bases between. Germline values: CDR1 GTSNPN, CDR2 SVGIG (reference sequence). This CDR3 is built from 14 residues. The CDR3 sequence: CAWSERKALIEAFF. CDR3 nucleotides: TGTGCCTGGAGTGAACGAAAGGCCCTAATCGAAGCTTTCTTT.

For this clone: This specimen includes other DNA sequences encoding the same CDR3. DNA for the CDR3: TGTGCCTGGAGTCGGGGGCGGGGTCAAGAGACCCAGTACTTC. It yields the protein CAWSRGRGQETQYF. V usage is TRBV30 and J usage is TRBJ2-5; D assignment may be TRBD1 or TRBD2 (6 bases each). Between the trimmed V and J ends, which lost 2 bases and 2 bases, there was a span of 12 bases. The CDR3 has 14 residues. CDR1 and CDR2 from the germline V gene are GTSNPN and SVGIG (reference sequence).

The count of this clone is one. The V gene is TRBV6-1, the J gene TRBJ1-3; D might be TRBD1 (6 bases). Trimming removed 5 bases at V and 4 bases at J, with 9 bases between. The germline gives CDR1 MNHNS, CDR2 SASEGT. The length of the CDR3 is 13 residues. The CDR3 loop is CASSQGPGNTIYF. The CDR3 DNA reads as TGTGCCAGCAGTCAGGGGCCGGGAAACACCATATATTTT.

A few counts support this clone. The rearrangement links TRBV30 to TRBJ2-2; 7 bases align to TRBD2. The CDR3 loop spans 14 amino acids. V lost 2 bases, J lost 6 bases, and 6 bases stayed unmatched. Germline V gene sequence: CDR1 GTSNPN, CDR2 SVGIG (reference sequence). Here the CDR3 reads CAWSPRGRAGELFF. The CDR3 region has the DNA TGTGCCTGGAGTCCCCGGGGGAGGGCCGGGGAGCTGTTTTTT.

This clone was detected once. V gene TRBV5-5 combines with J gene TRBJ1-2, with unresolved D. Trimming took off 4 bases at V and 5 bases at J, with 12 bases between the two ends. The CDR3 contains 13 residues. The germline V gene has CDR1 SGHKS and CDR2 YYEKEE (reference sequence). This CDR3 is CASSAVGKYGYTF. The CDR3 coding sequence is TGTGCCAGCAGCGCGGTCGGGAAATATGGCTACACCTTC. Filled out from reference TRBV5-5 and TRBJ1-2, the complete variable domain reads DAGVTQSPTHLIKTRGQQVTLRCSPISGHKSVSWYQQVLGQGPQFIFQYYEKEERGRGNFPDRFSARQFPNYSSELNVNALLLGDSALYLCASSAVGKYGYTFGSGTRLTVV.

This chain uses TRBV27 with TRBJ1-1; 8 nucleotides agree with TRBD1. The CDR3 loop spans 14 amino acids. Germline values: CDR1 MNHEY, CDR2 SMNVEV (reference sequence). J was trimmed by 7 bases and V by 6 bases; bases with no gene match: 10. In DNA form, the CDR3 reads TGTGCCAGCAGCCACCAGGGGGCTCAATTTGAAGCTTTCTTT. This codes for CASSHQGAQFEAFF.

This clone appeared once. The V gene is TRBV10-2, the J gene TRBJ1-5, with D perhaps TRBD1 (6 bases). Germline CDR1 WSHSY, CDR2 SAAADI. Trimming took off 6 bases at V and 4 bases at J, with 13 bases between the two ends. There are 14 residues in the CDR3. The CDR3 sequence is CASSPTGSNQPQHF. CDR3 in DNA: TGCGCCAGCAGCCCAACAGGGAGTAATCAGCCCCAGCATTTT.

This chain links TRBV5-4 with TRBJ2-3; no firm D call. Deletions cut 0 bases from V and 0 bases from J, with 2 bases between. The germline gives CDR1 SGHNT, CDR2 YYREEE (reference sequence). The CDR3 sequence is 13 residues long. CDR3 bases: TGTGCCAGCAGCTTGGTGAGCACAGATACGCAGTATTTT. Translated, it gives CASSLVSTDTQYF.

The chain links TRBV28 to TRBJ1-2; tentative D call: TRBD1 (6 bases). The CDR3 covers 15 residues. Per the germline V gene, CDR1 is MDHEN and CDR2 is SYDVKM. The V end was cut by 7 bases, the J end by 4 bases, with 19 bases between. The CDR3 sequence: CASIGGQFRGYGYTF. DNA for the CDR3: TGTGCCAGCATCGGCGGGCAGTTCAGGGGCTATGGCTACACCTTC.

This clone was seen a few times. The chain joins TRBV7-9 to TRBJ1-1, with D possibly matching TRBD1 (6 bases). V was cut by 5 bases and J by 4 bases, with 17 bases left in between. The CDR3 runs 15 residues. Germline V gives CDR1 SEHNR, CDR2 FQNEAQ (reference sequence). DNA of the CDR3: TGTGCCAGCAGCCTAGGGGGGGCTCGGAGCACTGAAGCTTTCTTT. Translation gives CASSLGGARSTEAFF.

CDR3 in DNA: TGTGCCAGCAGGGACAGTCTAAACACCGGGGAGCTGTTTTTT. Translated: CASRDSLNTGELFF. This chain connects TRBV7-2 to TRBJ2-2; D might be TRBD1 (6 bases). Germline values: CDR1 SGHTA, CDR2 FQGNSA. V was clipped by 6 bases and J by 2 bases, with 10 bases between them. The CDR3 has 14 residues. The complete variable domain, with remaining parts taken from reference TRBV7-2 and TRBJ2-2, reads GAGVSQSPSNKVTEKGKDVELRCDPISGHTALYWYRQSLGQGLEFLIYFQGNSAPDKSGLPSDRFSAERTGGSVSTLTIQRTQQEDSAVYLCASRDSLNTGELFFGEGSRLTVL.